The rows below give T cell receptor beta chains drawn from one sample of a study of B cell selection in AIRE deficiency. Some clones are missing from TCRdb's copy, which holds only in-frame ones; the method was immunoSEQ multiplex PCR. The profile shows around 19,000 clones, about 96% of them singletons. The sample was conventional CD4+ T cells sorted from PBMCs. Receptors were obtained from a human donor with AIRE deficiency. The conserved cysteine and the conserved F or W are not part of the CDR3 here.

TRBV6-5 | ASSYRGSGNTIY
TRBV6-5 | ASRRGDGYT
TRBV18 | ASSPTEGEKLF
TRBV2 | ASIREGLGEKLF
TRBV29-1 | SVGQVLGTEAF
TRBV2 | ASSEATGGDEKLF
TRBV28 | ASSPQGLRNQPQH
TRBV19 | ASSIGGGSDTQY
TRBV19 | ASSVQGGYGYT
TRBV7-9 | ATPAGPSGNTIY
TRBV2 | ASMSGGYEQY
TRBV4-3 | ASSQDRLNYGYT
TRBV11-2 | ASSSPRMNTEAF
TRBV6-6 | ASSTSGVTGELF
TRBV7-2 | ASSYRRVGDSLIYGYT
TRBV6-5 | ASRPRQGGYGYT
TRBV28 | ASSPGNTIY
TRBV19 | ASSIGQGGNQPQH
TRBV11-3 | ASSLEPGSPLH
TRBV5-1 | ASSWTGAIADSPLH
TRBV5-8 | ASSLAGRAGNQPQH
TRBV5-5 | ASSMGTSGSTDTQY
TRBV7-8 | ASSPQDTLGGYT
TRBV4-3 | ASSQVLTVTNQPQH